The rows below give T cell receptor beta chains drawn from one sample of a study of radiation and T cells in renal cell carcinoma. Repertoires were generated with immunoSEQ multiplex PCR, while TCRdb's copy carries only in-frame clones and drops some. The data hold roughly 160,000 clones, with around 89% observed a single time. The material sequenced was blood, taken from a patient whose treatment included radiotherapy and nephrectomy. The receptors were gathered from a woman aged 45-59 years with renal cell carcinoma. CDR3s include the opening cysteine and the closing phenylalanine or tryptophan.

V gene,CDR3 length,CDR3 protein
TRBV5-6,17,CASSLRMSRAGANVLTF
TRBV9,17,CASSPERLRGLAQPQHF
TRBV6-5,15,CASSYQRGSTDTQYF
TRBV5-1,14,CASSFWGEMGGYTF
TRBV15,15,CATSTYSGSDNEQFF
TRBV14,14,CASSQDRGIHEQYF
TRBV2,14,CASSENRATDTQYF
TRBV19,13,CASSIWAPGSYTF
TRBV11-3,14,CASSPGLATDTQYF
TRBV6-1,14,CASTLGQGALGQYF
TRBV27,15,CASSERKGRGQPQHF
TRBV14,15,CASSQGAGNTGELFF
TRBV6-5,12,CATGGGQETQYF
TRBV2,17,CASRAPAGGFINEKLFF
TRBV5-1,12,CASSLWGYGYTF
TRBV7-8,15,CASSSSGFSGNTIYF
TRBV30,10,CAWLRRGYTF
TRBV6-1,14,CASNMPGIDNEQFF
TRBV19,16,CASSAYRVATNEKLFF
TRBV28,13,CASSLQGRGIQYF
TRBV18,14,CASSPSGLYNEQFF
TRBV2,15,CASSESQGFGNTIYF
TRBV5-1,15,CASSQLTGSNEKLFF
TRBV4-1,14,CASSQDESSYEQYF
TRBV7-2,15,CASSLQATGGNEQYF
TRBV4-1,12,CASSQAGMGYTF
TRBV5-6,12,CASSRQGPEAFF
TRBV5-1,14,CASSLGGSNQPQHF
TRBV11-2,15,CASSPGASGADTQYF
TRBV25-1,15,CASSQSGGPTDTQYF
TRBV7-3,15,CASSISGTGHAEAFF
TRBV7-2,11,CASSLFNEQYF
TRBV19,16,CASSITDSWNTGELFF
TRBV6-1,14,CASTSGWGAGGYTF
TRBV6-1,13,CASSPLKNTEAFF
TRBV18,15,CASSPPVQGNNEQFF
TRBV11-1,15,CASSSRRGIRIEAFF
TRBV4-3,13,CASSQDHGVELFF
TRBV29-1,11,CRKGGSYEQYF